This is a list of T cell receptor beta chains from one sample in a study of shared clonotypes between healthy human individuals. Assay used: immunoSEQ multiplex PCR; TCRdb lists only in-frame clones, some missing. The data show some 580,000 clones, with roughly 98% seen just once and 0.25% to 0.35% held by the top ten. Sequencing was performed on naive CD8+ T cells sorted from blood. Receptors originate from a young man in good health. The CDR3 runs from the conserved cysteine through the conserved F or W. D genes are given only for firm matches. A row's size may be missing; if present it is once, few, many or a size class.

TRBJ2-1 | TRBV19 | NA | NA | CASSNRDTASYSYNEQFF | TGTGCCAGTAGTAACCGGGACACTGCCTCATACTCCTACAATGAGCAGTTCTTC
TRBJ2-1 | TRBV9 | NA | TRBD2 | CASSVASSGRFNEQFF | TGTGCCAGCAGCGTAGCTTCTAGCGGGAGATTCAATGAGCAGTTCTTC
TRBJ2-1 | TRBV7-2 | once | NA | CASRPLETEQFF | TGTGCCAGCAGGCCGCTAGAGACTGAGCAGTTCTTC
TRBJ2-7 | TRBV7-3 | NA | NA | CASSLSAGPYEQYF | TGTGCCAGCAGCTTAAGCGCGGGACCCTACGAGCAGTACTTC
TRBJ2-7 | TRBV10-1 | NA | NA | CASSAIRRSGVYEQYF | TGCGCCAGCAGCGCCATCCGGCGTTCCGGGGTCTACGAGCAGTACTTC
TRBJ2-1 | TRBV23-1 | NA | NA | CASSQSCQGTKNEQFF | TGCGCCAGCAGTCAATCTTGCCAGGGAACCAAGAATGAGCAGTTCTTC
TRBJ2-3 | TRBV18 | NA | TRBD2 | CASSRTRWGLAGTITDTQYF | TGTGCCAGCTCCCGGACACGATGGGGACTAGCGGGCACCATCACAGATACGCAGTATTTT
TRBJ2-5 | TRBV10-3 | NA | NA | CATQQGWGPETQYF | TGTGCCACGCAACAGGGATGGGGCCCAGAGACCCAGTACTTC
TRBJ2-1 | TRBV29-1 | NA | NA | CSVIVINVNEQFF | TGCAGCGTTATAGTCATTAACGTTAATGAGCAGTTCTTC
TRBJ2-7 | TRBV7-3 | NA | NA | CASSLGGAGTRSYEQYF | TGTGCCAGCAGCTTAGGGGGCGCAGGGACAAGGTCCTACGAGCAGTACTTC
TRBJ2-5 | TRBV5-6 | NA | TRBD2 | CASSFGTNQETQYF | TGTGCCAGCAGTTTTGGGACTAACCAAGAGACCCAGTACTTC
TRBJ1-1 | TRBV5-1 | once | NA | CASSLGHLNTEAFF | TGCGCCAGCAGCTTGGGGCACTTGAACACTGAAGCTTTCTTT
TRBJ1-1 | TRBV29-1 | NA | NA | CSVEVANLGPEAFF | TGCAGCGTTGAAGTGGCCAACCTCGGCCCTGAAGCTTTCTTT
TRBJ2-2 | TRBV7-9 | NA | TRBD2 | CASSLREVGGELFF | TGTGCCAGCAGCTTGCGGGAGGTTGGCGGGGAGCTGTTTTTT
TRBJ1-4 | TRBV7-8 | NA | NA | CASSPPDTATNEKLFF | TGTGCCAGCAGCCCCCCGGACACCGCAACTAATGAAAAACTGTTTTTT
TRBJ1-4 | TRBV9 | once | TRBD1 | CASSPSRQGADLNEKLFF | TGTGCCAGCAGTCCATCCCGACAGGGGGCGGACCTAAATGAAAAACTGTTTTTT
TRBJ2-7 | TRBV7-9 | NA | TRBD2 | CASSPGGAGLSYEQYF | TGTGCCAGCAGCCCCGGGGGAGCGGGATTGTCCTACGAGCAGTACTTC
TRBJ2-5 | TRBV7-9 | NA | NA | CASSLEVSYAGRETQYF | TGTGCCAGCAGCTTAGAAGTTAGCTATGCGGGAAGAGAGACCCAGTACTTC